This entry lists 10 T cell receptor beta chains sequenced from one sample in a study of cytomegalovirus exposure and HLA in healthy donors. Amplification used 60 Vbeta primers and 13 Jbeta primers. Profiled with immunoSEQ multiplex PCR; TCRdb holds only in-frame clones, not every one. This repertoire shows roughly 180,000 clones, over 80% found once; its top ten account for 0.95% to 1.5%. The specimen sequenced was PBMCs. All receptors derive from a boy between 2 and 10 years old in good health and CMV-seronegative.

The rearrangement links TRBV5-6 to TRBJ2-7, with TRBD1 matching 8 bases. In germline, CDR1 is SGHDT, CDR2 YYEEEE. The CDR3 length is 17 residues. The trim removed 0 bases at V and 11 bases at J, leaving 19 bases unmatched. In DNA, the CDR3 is TGTGCCAGCAGCTTGGTTGGACAGGGCCCAGAGGGGCAGGAGGAGTACGTC. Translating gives CASSLVGQGPEGQEEYV.

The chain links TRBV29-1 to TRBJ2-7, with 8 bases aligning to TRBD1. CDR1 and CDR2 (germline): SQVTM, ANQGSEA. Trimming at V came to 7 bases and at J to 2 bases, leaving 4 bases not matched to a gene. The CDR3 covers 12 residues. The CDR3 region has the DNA TGCAGCGCCGGGGGACAGGCCTACGAGCAGTACTTC. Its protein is CSAGGQAYEQYF.

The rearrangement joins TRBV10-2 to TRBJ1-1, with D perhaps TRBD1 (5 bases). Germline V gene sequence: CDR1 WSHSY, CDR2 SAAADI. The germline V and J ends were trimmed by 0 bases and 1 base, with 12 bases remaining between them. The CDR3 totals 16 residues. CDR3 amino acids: CASSESAGFSNTEAFF. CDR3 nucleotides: TGCGCCAGCAGTGAGTCGGCAGGGTTCTCGAACACTGAAGCTTTCTTT.

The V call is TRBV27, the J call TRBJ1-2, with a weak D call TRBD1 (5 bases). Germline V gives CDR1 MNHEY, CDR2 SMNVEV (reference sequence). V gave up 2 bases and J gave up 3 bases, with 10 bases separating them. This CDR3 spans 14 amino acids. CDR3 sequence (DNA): TGTGCCAGCAGTTTAATCAGGGTACACTATGGCTACACCTTC. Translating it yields CASSLIRVHYGYTF.

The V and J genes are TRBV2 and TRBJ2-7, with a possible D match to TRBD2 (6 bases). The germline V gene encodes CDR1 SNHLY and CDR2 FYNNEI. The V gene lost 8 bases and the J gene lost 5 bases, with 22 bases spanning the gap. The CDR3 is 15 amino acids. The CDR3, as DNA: TGTGCCAGCCGTAGGTCAGGCCTGGAGGGGAACGAGCAGTACTTC. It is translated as CASRRSGLEGNEQYF. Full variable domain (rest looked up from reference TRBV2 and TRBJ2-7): EPEVTQTPSHQVTQMGQEVILRCVPISNHLYFYWYRQILGQKVEFLVSFYNNEISEKSEIFDDQFSVERPDGSNFTLKIRSTKLEDSAMYFCASRRSGLEGNEQYFGPGTRLTVT.

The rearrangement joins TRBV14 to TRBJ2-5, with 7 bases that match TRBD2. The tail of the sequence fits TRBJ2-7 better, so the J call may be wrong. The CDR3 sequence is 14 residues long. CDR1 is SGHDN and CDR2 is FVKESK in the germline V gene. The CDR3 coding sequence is TGTGCCAGCAGCGGTCGCGGGGGAGGCCACGAGCAGTACTTC. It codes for CASSGRGGGHEQYF.

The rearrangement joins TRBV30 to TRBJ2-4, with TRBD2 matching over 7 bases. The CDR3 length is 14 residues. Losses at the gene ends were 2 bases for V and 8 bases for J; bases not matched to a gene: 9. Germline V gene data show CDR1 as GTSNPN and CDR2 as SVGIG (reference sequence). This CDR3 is CAWSRSQRDDIQYF. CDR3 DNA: TGTGCCTGGAGTCGGTCGCAGCGGGACGACATTCAGTACTTC.

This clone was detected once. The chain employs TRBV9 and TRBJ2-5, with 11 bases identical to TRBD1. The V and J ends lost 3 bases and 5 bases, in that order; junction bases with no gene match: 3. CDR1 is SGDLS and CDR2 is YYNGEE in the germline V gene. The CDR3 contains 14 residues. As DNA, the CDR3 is TGTGCCAGCAGCGGGACAGGGGGCCGGGAGACCCAGTACTTC. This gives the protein CASSGTGGRETQYF.

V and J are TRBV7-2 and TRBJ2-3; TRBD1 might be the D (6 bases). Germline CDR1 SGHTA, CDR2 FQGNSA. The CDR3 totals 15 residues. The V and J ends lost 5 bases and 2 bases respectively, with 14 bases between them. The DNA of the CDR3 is TGTGCCAGCAGCCCAAATCAGGGGAACACAGATACGCAGTATTTT. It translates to CASSPNQGNTDTQYF.

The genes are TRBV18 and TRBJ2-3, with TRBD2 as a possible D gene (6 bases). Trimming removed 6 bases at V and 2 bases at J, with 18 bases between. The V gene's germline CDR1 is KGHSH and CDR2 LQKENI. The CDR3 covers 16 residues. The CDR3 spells CASSPNSGRVTDTQYF. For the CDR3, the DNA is TGTGCCAGCTCCCCTAATAGCGGTCGGGTCACAGATACGCAGTATTTT. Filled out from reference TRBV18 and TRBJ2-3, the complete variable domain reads NAGVMQNPRHLVRRRGQEARLRCSPMKGHSHVYWYRQLPEEGLKFMVYLQKENIIDESGMPKERFSAEFPKEGPSILRIQQVVRGDSAAYFCASSPNSGRVTDTQYFGPGTRLTVL.